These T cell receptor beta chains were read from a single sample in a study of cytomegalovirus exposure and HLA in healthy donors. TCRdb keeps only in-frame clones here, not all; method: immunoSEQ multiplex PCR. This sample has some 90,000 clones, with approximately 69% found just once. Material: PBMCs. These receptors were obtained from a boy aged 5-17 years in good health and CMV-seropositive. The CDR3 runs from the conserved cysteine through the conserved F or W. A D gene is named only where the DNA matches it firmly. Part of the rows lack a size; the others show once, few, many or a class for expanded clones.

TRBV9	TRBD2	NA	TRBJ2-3	CASSPTSGFFTDTQYF	TGTGCCAGCTCCCCGACTAGCGGATTTTTCACAGATACGCAGTATTTT
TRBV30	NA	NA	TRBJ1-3	CAWSGGTSGNTIYF	TGTGCCTGGAGTGGAGGAACATCTGGAAACACCATATATTTT
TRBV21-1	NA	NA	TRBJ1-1	CASSIQGKGTEAFF	TGTGCCAGCAGCATCCAGGGGAAAGGTACTGAAGCTTTCTTT
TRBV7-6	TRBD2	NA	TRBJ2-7	CASSFNRGGYEQYF	TGTGCCAGCAGCTTCAACCGGGGGGGTTACGAGCAGTACTTC
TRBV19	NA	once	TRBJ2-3	CASSIGGGFTDTQYF	TGTGCCAGTAGTATAGGAGGGGGATTCACAGATACGCAGTATTTT
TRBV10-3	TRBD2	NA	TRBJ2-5	CAISELAGGKETQYF	TGTGCCATCAGTGAACTAGCGGGGGGAAAAGAGACCCAGTACTTC
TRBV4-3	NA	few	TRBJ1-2	CASSSDGGVNYGYTF	TGCGCCAGCAGTTCAGATGGGGGGGTCAACTATGGCTACACCTTC
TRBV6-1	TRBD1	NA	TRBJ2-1	CASSEPRGFYNEQFF	TGTGCCAGCAGTGAACCCAGGGGGTTCTACAATGAGCAGTTCTTC
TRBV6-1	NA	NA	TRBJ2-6	CASSDGSGANVLTF	TGTGCCAGCAGTGACGGGAGTGGGGCCAACGTCCTGACTTTC
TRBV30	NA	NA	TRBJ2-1	CAWSPGSSYNEQFF	TGTGCCTGGAGTCCCGGGAGCTCCTACAATGAGCAGTTCTTC
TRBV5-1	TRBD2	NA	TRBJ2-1	CASSLEVGAGWNEQFF	TGCGCCAGCAGCTTGGAGGTGGGAGCGGGGTGGAATGAGCAGTTCTTC
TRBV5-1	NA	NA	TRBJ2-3	CASSSGTTPRDTQYF	TGCGCCAGCAGTTCCGGGACAACCCCGCGAGATACGCAGTATTTT
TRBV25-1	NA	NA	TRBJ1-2	CASSEWAPGDLYGYTF	TGTGCCAGCAGTGAATGGGCCCCTGGTGACCTCTATGGCTACACCTTC
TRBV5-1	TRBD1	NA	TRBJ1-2	CASSLSAGGGYTF	TGCGCCAGCAGCTTGTCGGCAGGGGGTGGCTACACCTTC
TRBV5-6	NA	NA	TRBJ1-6	CASSLVRGYSPLHF	TGTGCCAGCAGCTTGGTCAGGGGTTATTCACCCCTCCACTTT
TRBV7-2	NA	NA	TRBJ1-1	CASSLERGVAEAFF	TGTGCCAGCAGCTTAGAACGGGGGGTGGCTGAAGCTTTCTTT
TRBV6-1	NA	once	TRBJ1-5	CASSGGPQPQHF	TGTGCCAGCAGTGGGGGGCCCCAGCCCCAGCATTTT
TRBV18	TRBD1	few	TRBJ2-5	CASRRQGIQETQYF	TGTGCCAGCCGACGACAGGGGATACAAGAGACCCAGTACTTC
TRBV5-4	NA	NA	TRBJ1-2	CATGFGEGYPF	TGTGCCACCGGGTTTGGCGAAGGCTACCCCTTC
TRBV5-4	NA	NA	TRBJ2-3	CASSLSGADTQYF	TGTGCCAGCAGCTTGTCGGGGGCAGATACGCAGTATTTT
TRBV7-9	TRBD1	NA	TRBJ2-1	CASSLGTGGTGDEQFF	TGTGCCAGCAGCTTGGGGACAGGGGGGACCGGTGATGAGCAGTTCTTC
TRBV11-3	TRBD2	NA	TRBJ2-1	CASSSGLLAGSYNEQFF	TGTGCCAGCAGCTCTGGCCTTCTAGCGGGCTCCTACAATGAGCAGTTCTTC
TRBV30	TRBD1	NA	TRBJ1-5	CAWSVRGTGNQPQNF	TGTGCCTGGAGTGTACGTGGGACAGGGAATCAGCCCCAGAATTTT
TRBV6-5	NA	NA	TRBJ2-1	CASKESGSYNEQFF	TGTGCCAGCAAAGAGAGCGGTTCCTACAATGAGCAGTTCTTC
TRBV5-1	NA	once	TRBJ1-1	CASSLERGPAEAFF	TGCGCCAGCAGCTTGGAGCGGGGGCCGGCTGAAGCTTTCTTT
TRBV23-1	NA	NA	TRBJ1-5	CASSQIRGGSQPQHF	TGCGCCAGCAGTCAAATCCGGGGGGGCAGTCAGCCCCAGCATTTT
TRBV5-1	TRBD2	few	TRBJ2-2	CASSPEGTTNTGELFF	TGCGCCAGCAGCCCGGAAGGGACTACCAACACCGGGGAGCTGTTTTTT
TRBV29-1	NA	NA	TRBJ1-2	CSVDTLGYTF	TGCAGCGTTGACACTCTTGGCTACACCTTC
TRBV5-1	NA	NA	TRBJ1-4	CASSRIPGQNEKLFF	TGCGCCAGCAGCAGAATACCGGGACAAAATGAAAAACTGTTTTTT
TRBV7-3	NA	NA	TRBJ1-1	CASSLMGATEAFF	TGTGCCAGCAGCTTAATGGGGGCCACTGAAGCTTTCTTT
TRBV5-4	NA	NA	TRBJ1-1	CASSGSGGVTEAFF	TGTGCCAGCAGCGGATCGGGGGGCGTCACTGAAGCTTTCTTT
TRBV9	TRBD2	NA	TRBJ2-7	CASSVGGGTYEQYF	TGTGCCAGCAGCGTTGGGGGGGGGACCTACGAGCAGTACTTC
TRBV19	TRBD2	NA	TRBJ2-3	CASSGTSPRGSTQYF	TGTGCCAGTAGTGGGACTAGCCCCCGGGGAAGTACGCAGTATTTT
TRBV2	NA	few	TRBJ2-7	CASSVDSSYEQYF	TGTGCCAGCAGTGTGGACAGCTCCTACGAGCAGTACTTC
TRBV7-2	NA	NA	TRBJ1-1	CASSQWEDGLFAEAFF	TGTGCCAGCAGCCAGTGGGAGGACGGACTATTCGCTGAAGCTTTCTTT
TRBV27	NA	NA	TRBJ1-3	CASSPQGRSGNTIYF	TGTGCCAGCAGTCCACAGGGACGCTCTGGAAACACCATATATTTT
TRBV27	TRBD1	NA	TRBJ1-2	CASSLSGQGYGYTF	TGTGCCAGCAGTTTATCGGGACAGGGGTACGGCTACACCTTC
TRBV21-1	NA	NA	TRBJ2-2	CASSKGFGGRARTGELFF	TGTGCCAGCAGCAAAGGGTTTGGCGGGAGGGCCCGCACCGGGGAGCTGTTTTTT
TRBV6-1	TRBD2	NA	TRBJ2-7	CASSEPGLAGGEQYF	TGTGCCAGCAGTGAGCCGGGACTAGCGGGAGGCGAGCAGTACTTC
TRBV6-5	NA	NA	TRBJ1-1	CASSPQGANTEAFF	TGTGCCAGCAGCCCCCAGGGTGCGAACACTGAAGCTTTCTTT
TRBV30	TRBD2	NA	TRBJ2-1	CAWSIGLAGNEQFF	TGTGCCTGGAGTATCGGACTAGCGGGAAATGAGCAGTTCTTC
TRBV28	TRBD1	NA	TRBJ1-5	CASRNTGVSDSNQPQHF	TGTGCCAGCAGGAATACAGGGGTTTCAGATAGCAATCAGCCCCAGCATTTT